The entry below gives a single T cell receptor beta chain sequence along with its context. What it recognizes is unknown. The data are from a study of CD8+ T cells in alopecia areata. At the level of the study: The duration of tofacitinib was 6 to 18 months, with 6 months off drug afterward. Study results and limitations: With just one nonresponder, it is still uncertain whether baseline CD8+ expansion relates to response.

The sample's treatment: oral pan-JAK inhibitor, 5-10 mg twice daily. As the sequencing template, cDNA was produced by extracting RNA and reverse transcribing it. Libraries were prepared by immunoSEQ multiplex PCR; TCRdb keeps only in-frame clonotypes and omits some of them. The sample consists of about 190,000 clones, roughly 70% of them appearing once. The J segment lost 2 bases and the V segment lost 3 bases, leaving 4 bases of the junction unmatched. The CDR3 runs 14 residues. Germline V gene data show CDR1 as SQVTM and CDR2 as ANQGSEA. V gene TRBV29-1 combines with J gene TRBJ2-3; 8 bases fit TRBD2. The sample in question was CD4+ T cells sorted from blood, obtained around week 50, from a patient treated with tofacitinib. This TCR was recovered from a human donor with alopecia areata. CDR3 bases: TGCAGCGTTGACGGGGGGGTCCCCACAGATACGCAGTATTTT. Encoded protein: CSVDGGVPTDTQYF.